This is a list of T cell receptor beta chains from one sample in a study of T cell responses to AZD1222 COVID-19 vaccine. Repertoires were generated with immunoSEQ multiplex PCR, while TCRdb's copy carries only in-frame clones and drops some. The data show about 95,000 clones, 85% to 90% seen once. The material was peripheral blood, obtained on day 0 of AZD1222 vaccination. The receptor source for this set is an adult in good health. The CDR3 runs from the conserved cysteine through the conserved F or W. D genes are given only for firm matches.

J gene,V gene,D gene,CDR3 protein
TRBJ2-7,TRBV5-1,TRBD2,CASSFSGGGSYEQYF
TRBJ2-2,TRBV4-3,.,CASSRYTGYGELFF
TRBJ2-1,TRBV13,TRBD1,CASSGPRGSSYNEQFF
TRBJ2-1,TRBV13,.,CASSAQTSYNEQFF
TRBJ1-2,TRBV29-1,.,CSVSDYGYTF
TRBJ1-2,TRBV27,.,CASRGSAYGYTGYTF
TRBJ2-1,TRBV5-1,.,CASSPLSSYNEQFF
TRBJ1-3,TRBV7-2,.,CASSVHGAGNTIYF
TRBJ2-1,TRBV29-1,.,CSVVVGDYNEQFF
TRBJ1-5,TRBV23-1,.,CASSPRGGNQPQHF
TRBJ1-3,TRBV11-2,.,CASSLVATGNTIYF
TRBJ1-2,TRBV4-1,.,CASSQTGTGGYTF
TRBJ1-2,TRBV7-9,TRBD1,CASSHTTGVYGYTF
TRBJ2-5,TRBV30,TRBD2,CAWSRGGTSGYYETQYF
TRBJ2-3,TRBV5-1,.,CASSSGVVGDTQYF
TRBJ1-1,TRBV7-7,.,CASSNGPNTEAFF
TRBJ2-2,TRBV13,TRBD2,CASSLGRLAGEINTGELFF
TRBJ2-7,TRBV6-5,TRBD1,CASSDRDRAFEQYF
TRBJ2-2,TRBV3-1/TRBV3-2,TRBD2,CASSPSGGAWTGELFF